The 9 T cell receptor beta chains below come from one sample, sequenced in a study of CD8 T cells in ankylosing spondylitis. Study-wide findings and caveats: Characteristic, it appeared, of ankylosing spondylitis blood was a TCR beta motif of about eight highly homologous variants.

These TCRs' antigens remain unknown. TCRdb re-called the 5' RACE reads through MiXCR, storing one row per CDR3 protein. The sample lists roughly 700,000 distinct CDR3 sequences, roughly 19% seen once, with around 19% in the top ten. The sequenced material came from blood, either unsorted or a sorted T cell fraction (not recorded which). These receptors were collected from a male donor with ankylosing spondylitis.

The chain joins TRBV10-3 to TRBJ2-7, with D perhaps matching TRBD2 (5 bases). The V end was cut by 3 bases, the J end by 4 bases, with 19 bases between. The length of the CDR3 is 16 residues. Germline values: CDR1 ENHRY, CDR2 SYGVKD. CDR3 coding DNA: TGTGCCATCAGTGACTCGACGAGGCCCCGCGGGTACGAGCAGTACTTC. Amino acid sequence: CAISDSTRPRGYEQYF.

The CDR3 sequence: CASRFPGTGTEQYF. CDR3 bases: TGTGCCAGCAGGTTCCCCGGGACAGGCACCGAGCAGTACTTC. V usage is TRBV6-1 and J usage is TRBJ2-7; 8 bases fit TRBD1. Trimming took 6 bases from V and 6 from J; bases not matched to a gene: 10. The germline V gene has CDR1 MNHNS and CDR2 SASEGT. The CDR3 covers 14 residues.

This clonotype was counted a few times. J is TRBJ2-3 and V is TRBV7-9, with 8 nucleotides matching TRBD2. Trimming cost V 7 bases and J 5 bases; bases outside gene matches: 11. The CDR3 extends over 15 amino acids. CDR1 and CDR2 (germline): SEHNR, FQNEAQ (reference sequence). CDR3 sequence (DNA): TGTGCCAGCACCGCAAGCGGGAGAAGTGGAGATACGCAGTATTTT. It encodes CASTASGRSGDTQYF.

The chain has TRBV6-2 or TRBV6-3 and TRBJ2-1, with 8 bases aligning to TRBD2. J was trimmed by 0 bases and V by 6 bases; bases with no gene match: 7. The length of the CDR3 is 16 residues. Germline V CDR1 and CDR2: MNHEY, SVGEGT. For the CDR3, the DNA is TGTGCCAGCAGGCTAGCGGGCCTTAGCTCCTACAATGAGCAGTTCTTC. Protein: CASRLAGLSSYNEQFF.

The J gene is TRBJ2-3, the V gene TRBV7-4; D call uncertain. Germline CDR1 SGHVT, CDR2 SQSDAQ. The CDR3 is made up of 17 amino acids. Trimming took 2 bases from V and 4 from J, leaving 19 bases between them. DNA for the CDR3: TGTGCCAGCAGCTTAATCGGCGGTATTGGTTTCCCAGATACGCAGTATTTT. It translates to CASSLIGGIGFPDTQYF.

The V and J genes are TRBV9 and TRBJ2-7; 10 bases align to TRBD2. Germline V lookup: CDR1 SGDLS, CDR2 YYNGEE. This CDR3 region has 17 residues. Unmatched junction bases numbered 8, after V lost 0 bases and J lost 2 bases. The CDR3 DNA is TGTGCCAGCAGCGTAGGGCTGGCCGGGACTAGCGCCTACGAGCAGTACTTC. Translation: CASSVGLAGTSAYEQYF.

This clonotype occurred a few times. The rearrangement links TRBV20-1 to TRBJ2-2; D not resolved. Germline CDR1 DFQATT, CDR2 SNEGSKA (reference sequence). This CDR3 is 15 amino acids long. V was cut by 6 bases and J by 1 base, with 15 bases left in between. CDR3 residues: CSAIVSRRNTGELFF. CDR3 bases: TGCAGTGCCATAGTGTCCCGAAGGAACACCGGGGAGCTGTTTTTT.

This clonotype was detected only a few times. The J gene is TRBJ2-5, the V gene TRBV11-2, with 7 bases matching TRBD2. Germline V gives CDR1 SGHAT, CDR2 FQNNGV. V dropped 3 bases and J dropped 4; count of bases not matched to a gene: 8. The CDR3 extends over 15 amino acids. The CDR3 nucleotides read TGTGCCAGCAGCTTGGTCAGGGCGGGAGCAGAGACCCAGTACTTC. This sequence encodes CASSLVRAGAETQYF.

This clonotype has more than one count but fewer than ten. V gene TRBV6-1 combines with J gene TRBJ1-2; D possibly corresponds to TRBD1 (6 bases). V was cut by 0 bases and J by 5 bases, with 10 bases left in between. The CDR3 is 14 residues long. Germline V gives CDR1 MNHNS, CDR2 SASEGT. This CDR3 reads CASSEAFTGYGYTF. CDR3 bases: TGTGCCAGCAGTGAAGCGTTTACAGGGTATGGCTACACCTTC.